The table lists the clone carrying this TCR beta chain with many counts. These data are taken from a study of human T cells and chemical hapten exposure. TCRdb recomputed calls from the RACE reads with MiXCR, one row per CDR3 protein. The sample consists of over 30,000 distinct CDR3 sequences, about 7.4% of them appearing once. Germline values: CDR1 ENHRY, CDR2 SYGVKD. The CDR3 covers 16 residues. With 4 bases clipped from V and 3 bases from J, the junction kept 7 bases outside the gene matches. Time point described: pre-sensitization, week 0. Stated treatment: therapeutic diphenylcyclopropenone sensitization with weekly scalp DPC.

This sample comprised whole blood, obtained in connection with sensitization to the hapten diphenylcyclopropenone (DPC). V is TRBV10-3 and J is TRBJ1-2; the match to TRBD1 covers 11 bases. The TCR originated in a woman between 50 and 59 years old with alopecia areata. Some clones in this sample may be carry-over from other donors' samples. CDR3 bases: TGTGCCATCAGTGGTAGGACAGGGGGCGCAGACTATGGCTACACCTTC. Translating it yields CAISGRTGGADYGYTF.